The 28 T cell receptor beta chains below were found in one sample sequenced in a study of cytomegalovirus exposure and HLA in healthy donors. PCR involved 60 Vbeta and 13 Jbeta primers. Sequencing used immunoSEQ multiplex PCR; TCRdb keeps in-frame clones, though not all of them. Of about 180,000 clones detected, 70% to 75% appear once; the ten largest clones hold about 2.7%. Sequencing was done on a sample of PBMCs. The receptors derive from a male donor in good health and CMV-seronegative.

The chain combines TRBV28 with TRBJ1-1; D remains ambiguous. The CDR3 loop spans 14 amino acids. The germline V gene encodes CDR1 MDHEN and CDR2 SYDVKM. Trimming pared 2 bases from V and 0 bases from J, leaving 7 bases between. The CDR3 is CASSLVQMNTEAFF. In DNA form, the CDR3 reads TGTGCCAGCAGTTTAGTACAGATGAACACTGAAGCTTTCTTT. The full variable domain, its missing parts supplied by reference TRBV28 and TRBJ1-1, is DVKVTQSSRYLVKRTGEKVFLECVQDMDHENMFWYRQDPGLGLRLIYFSYDVKMKEKGDIPEGYSVSREKKERFSLILESASTNQTSMYLCASSLVQMNTEAFFGQGTRLTVV.

V usage is TRBV10-3 and J usage is TRBJ2-3, with 7 nucleotides matching TRBD2. Looked up from germline, CDR1 is ENHRY and CDR2 is SYGVKD. The CDR3 has 15 amino acids. Germline trimming cut 4 bases from V and 1 base from J; bases unmatched to any gene: 5. CDR3 nucleotides: TGTGCCATCAGTGTGGGAGCGGGGCGCACAGATACGCAGTATTTT. Translation: CAISVGAGRTDTQYF.

The chain couples TRBV6-6 to TRBJ2-1, with 11 positions matching TRBD1. The CDR3 is 13 residues long. J gave up 9 bases and V 5 bases, and 3 bases lay outside the gene matches. Germline V lookup: CDR1 MNHNY, CDR2 SVGAGI (reference sequence). Here the CDR3 DNA reads TGTGCCAGCAGTGGACAGGGGGCCAGTGAGCAGTTCTTC. Its translation is CASSGQGASEQFF.

This sequence joins TRBV9 and TRBJ1-6, with D unclear. This CDR3 comprises 18 residues. V was shortened by 4 bases and J by 0 bases, with 17 bases between the two germline ends. CDR1 and CDR2 (germline): SGDLS, YYNGEE. CDR3 sequence: CASSPRGPGSSYNSPLHF. In nucleotides, the CDR3 is TGTGCCAGCAGCCCGAGAGGCCCTGGGAGCTCCTATAATTCACCCCTCCACTTT.

The chain joins TRBV6-5 to TRBJ2-1, with TRBD2 matching over 7 bases. CDR1 and CDR2 (germline): MNHEY, SVGAGI. V was clipped by 2 bases and J by 3 bases; unmatched bases: 4. The CDR3 has 15 residues. The CDR3 DNA sequence: TGTGCCAGCAGTTACGGAGCGGGACTCTACAATGAGCAGTTCTTC. Protein: CASSYGAGLYNEQFF.

J is TRBJ1-1 and V is TRBV27; D call uncertain. Germline V gene data show CDR1 as MNHEY and CDR2 as SMNVEV (reference sequence). There are 15 residues in the CDR3. Trimming removed 6 bases at V and 4 bases at J, with 18 bases between. CDR3 sequence (DNA): TGTGCCAGCAGGTCTTGGAGGGATCCGGGCACTGAAGCTTTCTTT. As protein: CASRSWRDPGTEAFF.

This clone was recorded a few times. The gene calls are TRBV9 and TRBJ2-4, with D possibly being TRBD2 (5 bases). The V and J ends lost 1 base and 5 bases respectively, with 10 bases between them. The CDR3 spans 14 residues. Germline-derived CDR1 and CDR2 are SGDLS and YYNGEE. The CDR3 coding sequence is TGTGCCAGCAGCGTAACCAGCGGCCAAAACATTCAGTACTTC. Translated, it gives CASSVTSGQNIQYF.

V and J are TRBV27 and TRBJ1-3; no reliable D call. The germline gives CDR1 MNHEY, CDR2 SMNVEV (reference sequence). The CDR3 consists of 14 residues. V was trimmed by 6 bases and J by 0 bases, leaving 9 bases between them. The CDR3 protein is CASRGDVSGNTIYF. CDR3 sequence (DNA): TGTGCCAGCAGGGGCGACGTCTCTGGAAACACCATATATTTT.

V gene TRBV2 combines with J gene TRBJ2-3; 8 positions match TRBD2. Germline-derived CDR1 and CDR2 are SNHLY and FYNNEI. CDR3 size: 18 residues. The V segment lost 6 bases and the J segment 4 bases; nucleotides outside the gene matches: 18. CDR3 in amino acids: CASSRTPLSGSTSDTQYF. Here the CDR3 DNA reads TGTGCCAGCAGCCGAACCCCCCTCAGCGGGAGCACGTCAGATACGCAGTATTTT.

V is TRBV7-8 and J is TRBJ2-2; TRBD2 matches 11 bases. V dropped 6 bases and J dropped 1; count of bases not matched to a gene: 4. The CDR3 is 16 amino acids. In germline, CDR1 is SGHVS, CDR2 FQNEAQ. In nucleotides, the CDR3 is TGTGCCAGCAGAGAACTAGCGGGGGTGAACACCGGGGAGCTGTTTTTT. Its translation is CASRELAGVNTGELFF.

This clone was picked up a small number of times. The chain is built from TRBV12-5 and TRBJ1-1; TRBD1 matches at 7 bases. The CDR3 length is 14 residues. The junction had 7 bases not matched to a gene; V was cut back by 3 bases and J by 6 bases. Germline lookup yields CDR1 LGHNT and CDR2 FRNRAP. CDR3 sequence: CASGFEGARAEAFF. The CDR3, as DNA: TGTGCTAGTGGTTTTGAGGGGGCGCGGGCTGAAGCTTTCTTT.

The V and J genes are TRBV6-5 and TRBJ1-5; D is possibly TRBD1 (6 bases). V lost 4 bases and J 7 bases, leaving 14 bases between the germline ends. Germline V gene sequence: CDR1 MNHEY, CDR2 SVGAGI. This CDR3 contains 14 residues. In DNA form, the CDR3 reads TGTGCCAGCAGTTCACAGGGAACGGGGCAGCCCCAGCATTTT. This sequence encodes CASSSQGTGQPQHF.

The genes are TRBV6-5 and TRBJ1-3, with D unresolved. Trimming stripped 0 bases from V and 0 bases from J, with 9 bases between. The CDR3 spans 16 residues. Germline values: CDR1 MNHEY, CDR2 SVGAGI. CDR3 amino acids: CASSYSGEYSGNTIYF. The CDR3 DNA follows: TGTGCCAGCAGTTACTCGGGAGAATACTCTGGAAACACCATATATTTT.

This clone was seen once. The rearrangement links TRBV28 to TRBJ2-1; D may be TRBD2 (6 bases). The CDR3 length is 15 residues. Trimming left V 3 bases short and J 2 bases short, with 11 bases between. Germline V gene sequence: CDR1 MDHEN, CDR2 SYDVKM. The CDR3 bases are TGTGCCAGCAGTTTTGGCGGGAAAACCTACAATGAGCAGTTCTTC. Translation: CASSFGGKTYNEQFF.

This sequence joins TRBV6-1 and TRBJ2-5; D gene ambiguous. V lost 1 base to trimming and J lost 3 bases, with 6 bases between them. The CDR3 sequence is 13 residues long. Per germline, CDR1 MNHNS and CDR2 SASEGT. The chain's CDR3 is CASSEVVKETQYF. The CDR3 DNA reads as TGTGCCAGCAGTGAAGTAGTCAAAGAGACCCAGTACTTC.

A single count supports this clone. The chain links TRBV30 to TRBJ2-7; 7 nucleotides match TRBD1. The CDR3 extends over 15 amino acids. The germline V gene encodes CDR1 GTSNPN and CDR2 SVGIG (reference sequence). With 2 bases clipped from V and 6 bases from J, the junction kept 13 bases outside the gene matches. In DNA form, the CDR3 reads TGTGCCTGGAGTCACTTCGTCAGACAGGGCTCCGAGCAGTACTTC. This encodes CAWSHFVRQGSEQYF.

The table lists this clone with a count of one. The chain employs TRBV28 and TRBJ2-1; tentatively, D is TRBD2 (6 bases). V shed 6 bases and J shed 2 bases, with 14 bases lying between them. There are 15 residues in the CDR3. Germline loops: CDR1 MDHEN, CDR2 SYDVKM. The CDR3 sequence is CASREGGATYNEQFF. In nucleotides, the CDR3 is TGTGCCAGCAGAGAGGGCGGGGCAACCTACAATGAGCAGTTCTTC. The complete variable domain, with remaining parts taken from reference TRBV28 and TRBJ2-1, reads DVKVTQSSRYLVKRTGEKVFLECVQDMDHENMFWYRQDPGLGLRLIYFSYDVKMKEKGDIPEGYSVSREKKERFSLILESASTNQTSMYLCASREGGATYNEQFFGPGTRLTVL.

The V gene is TRBV30, the J gene TRBJ2-2; perhaps TRBD2 as D (6 bases). This CDR3 spans 16 amino acids. Germline V CDR1 and CDR2: GTSNPN, SVGIG (reference sequence). V dropped 4 bases and J dropped 4 bases, with 19 bases sitting between them. For the CDR3, the DNA is TGTGCCTGGACGGGACTCCGGAAGGCGGTCACCGGGGAGCTGTTTTTT. Translation: CAWTGLRKAVTGELFF.

The CDR3 loop is CSVVGGLAGGSRSYNEQFF. For the CDR3, the DNA is TGCAGCGTGGTCGGGGGACTAGCGGGAGGGTCCCGCTCCTACAATGAGCAGTTCTTC. The chain employs TRBV29-1 and TRBJ2-1; 16 bases align to TRBD2. Germline lookup yields CDR1 SQVTM and CDR2 ANQGSEA. CDR3 length: 19 amino acids. V trimming: 6 bases; J trimming: 0 bases; junction bases outside the gene matches: 11.

This clone was observed a few times. The rearrangement links TRBV11-2 to TRBJ2-7; D gene ambiguous. The CDR3 sequence is 13 residues long. V lost 4 bases and J lost 8, with 15 bases in between. Germline V gives CDR1 SGHAT, CDR2 FQNNGV. The CDR3 reads CASSSPTTTKQYF. CDR3 DNA sequence: TGTGCCAGCAGCTCCCCCACCACTACGAAGCAGTACTTC.

The V gene is TRBV6-1, the J gene TRBJ2-5, with TRBD1 matching 8 bases. The tail of the sequence fits TRBJ2-7 better, so the J call may be wrong. Looked up from germline, CDR1 is MNHNS and CDR2 is SASEGT. This CDR3 is 11 amino acids long. The CDR3 region has the DNA TGTGCCAGCAGACAGGGGGGCGAGCAGTACTTC. This sequence encodes CASRQGGEQYF.

This clone has a handful of counts. CDR3 residues: CASSQGQGNTGELFF. DNA of the CDR3: TGCGCCAGCAGTCAGGGACAGGGTAACACCGGGGAGCTGTTTTTT. V usage is TRBV23-1 and J usage is TRBJ2-2, with TRBD1 matching 9 bases. TRBV23-1 has ORF status, its function being uncertain. CDR3 size: 15 residues. Germline trimming cut 3 bases from V and 2 bases from J; bases unmatched to any gene: 1.

The chain uses TRBV6-5 and TRBJ1-5, with a tentative D call TRBD1 (6 bases). V lost 0 bases and J lost 1, with 10 bases in between. CDR1 and CDR2 (germline): MNHEY, SVGAGI. The CDR3 covers 16 residues. The CDR3 DNA follows: TGTGCCAGCAGTTACTCGTACAGGGAAAGCAATCAGCCCCAGCATTTT. Translating it yields CASSYSYRESNQPQHF.

V gene TRBV28 combines with J gene TRBJ2-1; the match to TRBD2 covers 16 bases. CDR3 size: 16 residues. Trimming took 3 bases from V and 13 from J; bases not matched to a gene: 9. In germline, CDR1 is MDHEN, CDR2 SYDVKM. This chain's CDR3 is CASSFYSGTSGRVQFF. CDR3 nucleotide sequence: TGTGCCAGCAGTTTTTATTCTGGGACTAGCGGGAGGGTTCAGTTCTTC.

The J gene is TRBJ1-5, the V gene TRBV5-5; perhaps TRBD1 as D (5 bases). Germline values: CDR1 SGHKS, CDR2 YYEKEE (reference sequence). Trimming pared 4 bases from V and 0 bases from J, leaving 17 bases between. The CDR3 consists of 17 residues. DNA for the CDR3: TGTGCCAGCAGCCCCCTTGACAGCCTATATAGCAATCAGCCCCAGCATTTT. This sequence encodes CASSPLDSLYSNQPQHF.

The chain links TRBV6-6 to TRBJ1-6; 7 bases align to TRBD1. The ends lost 8 bases at V and 10 bases at J; junction bases unmatched: 14. Germline CDR1 MNHNY, CDR2 SVGAGI (reference sequence). This CDR3 is 15 amino acids long. CDR3: CASGKEQGLGSPLHF. The CDR3 coding sequence is TGTGCCAGCGGGAAAGAACAGGGGCTTGGATCACCCCTCCACTTT.

The V and J genes are TRBV11-2 and TRBJ2-1, with TRBD2 matching over 14 bases. Germline trimming cut 10 bases from V and 5 bases from J; bases unmatched to any gene: 4. CDR3 size: 14 residues. Germline V gene lookup returns CDR1 SGHAT and CDR2 FQNNGV. CDR3 DNA: TGTGCCACCTGGACTAGCGGGAGGAACAATGAGCAGTTCTTC. Amino acids: CATWTSGRNNEQFF.

This sequence joins TRBV4-1 and TRBJ2-4, with 9 bases identical to TRBD2. This CDR3 spans 20 amino acids. Germline values: CDR1 MGHRA, CDR2 YSYEKL. J was trimmed by 0 bases and V by 0 bases; bases with no gene match: 12. The CDR3 nucleotides read TGCGCCAGCAGCCAAGATTCTCCCAGCGGGGGGACTATAGCCAAAAACATTCAGTACTTC. It specifies CASSQDSPSGGTIAKNIQYF.